This TCR beta chain is from a study of spatial heterogeneity in lung cancer. Overall study context: Alpha-chain sequences were consistently detected in smaller numbers than beta-chain sequences. For tumor regions, TCR transcript counts showed a strong correlation with a T cell module score derived from matched bulk RNA-seq.

Germline V gene data show CDR1 as DFQATT and CDR2 as SNEGSKA (reference sequence). The V end was cut by 5 bases, the J end by 4 bases, with 6 bases between. The CDR3 length is 11 residues. TCRdb fed the 5' RACE reads into MiXCR, producing one record per CDR3 protein. This repertoire shows around 7,400 distinct CDR3 sequences, roughly 7% found once; its top ten account for around 8.1%. Indicated time point: sample taken at primary tumor resection. In each case, whole RNA from tumor, nontumor lung or frozen PBMC was sequenced unsorted. This clonotype was recorded at least ten times. Its antigen is currently unknown. Regarding the study as a whole: The number of expanded tumor alpha and beta chains correlated with mutation number.

V gene TRBV20-1 combines with J gene TRBJ2-1; unclear D gene. The sample was lung tumor tissue, taken at surgery. This receptor was taken from a male donor with early-stage non-small cell lung cancer. The CDR3 DNA reads as TGCAGTGCTGCCCGTTACAATGAGCAGTTCTTC. Translating it yields CSAARYNEQFF.